These 27 T cell receptor beta chains came from one sample sequenced in a study of T cells after yellow fever vaccination. TCRdb reanalysed the 5' RACE reads using MiXCR and keeps one entry per CDR3 protein. The sample has 350,000 to 450,000 distinct CDR3 sequences, around 20% seen once. The sequenced sample was PBMCs, obtained before the yellow fever booster vaccination. The source of these receptors is a man in his late teens or twenties who received the YFV17D yellow fever vaccine.

This clonotype was picked up a small number of times. The V gene is TRBV4-2, the J gene TRBJ1-1, with TRBD1 identical over 8 bases. V shed 0 bases, J shed 7 bases, and the junction held 7 bases outside the gene matches. The CDR3 runs 15 residues. The germline V gene encodes CDR1 LGHNA and CDR2 YNFKEQ. CDR3 coding DNA: TGTGCCAGCAGCCAAGAATCAGGGGGCAGGGATGAAGCTTTCTTT. It yields the protein CASSQESGGRDEAFF.

The chain employs TRBV6-5 and TRBJ2-1; a possible D gene is TRBD2 (6 bases). Looked up from germline, CDR1 is MNHEY and CDR2 is SVGAGI. The CDR3 runs 14 residues. Trimming stripped 6 bases from V and 7 bases from J, with 16 bases between. CDR3 loop: CASSMSGTPNEQFF. The CDR3 DNA is TGTGCCAGCAGCATGTCGGGGACTCCTAATGAGCAGTTCTTC.

This clonotype appeared a few times. The chain links TRBV20-1 to TRBJ1-1; the D is unclear. The CDR3 spans 14 residues. The germline V and J ends were trimmed by 6 bases and 2 bases, with 16 bases remaining between them. Germline V gene data show CDR1 as DFQATT and CDR2 as SNEGSKA (reference sequence). The CDR3 is CSAKRQNINTEAFF. CDR3 DNA: TGCAGTGCAAAGAGGCAGAATATCAACACTGAAGCTTTCTTT.

The chain couples TRBV6-1 to TRBJ2-5, with TRBD2 matching over 7 bases. The trim removed 6 bases at V and 2 bases at J, leaving 12 bases unmatched. CDR1 and CDR2 from the germline V gene are MNHNS and SASEGT. The CDR3 has 16 amino acids. The CDR3 bases are TGTGCCAGCAGAGACCTCGGGGAGGGACTTCAAGAGACCCAGTACTTC. Translation: CASRDLGEGLQETQYF.

The chain combines TRBV28 with TRBJ2-2; D might be TRBD1 (6 bases). This CDR3 is 19 amino acids long. Germline CDR1 and CDR2: MDHEN and SYDVKM. The ends were cut back, 7 bases at V and 6 bases at J, with 30 bases in the middle. CDR3 nucleotides: TGTGCCAGCACGACCAAGGGACGCAGGGGATTTCAGGTGGCCGGGGAGCTGTTTTTT. It specifies CASTTKGRRGFQVAGELFF.

The chain links TRBV5-1 to TRBJ2-3; D gene ambiguous. CDR1 is SGHRS and CDR2 is YFSETQ in the germline V gene. The ends were cut back, 7 bases at V and 4 bases at J, with 10 bases in the middle. This CDR3 comprises 12 residues. DNA for the CDR3: TGCGCCAGCTCGGACGGGTCAGATACGCAGTATTTT. Its protein product is CASSDGSDTQYF. The entire variable domain, with the rest obtained from reference TRBV5-1 and TRBJ2-3, is as follows: KAGVTQTPRYLIKTRGQQVTLSCSPISGHRSVSWYQQTPGQGLQFLFEYFSETQRNKGNFPGRFSGRQFSNSRSEMNVSTLELGDSALYLCASSDGSDTQYFGPGTRLTVL.

The rearrangement uses TRBV7-9 and TRBJ2-1; the match to TRBD1 covers 10 bases. CDR1 SEHNR and CDR2 FQNEAQ come from the germline V gene (reference sequence). The V and J ends lost 5 bases and 6 bases, in that order; junction bases with no gene match: 7. This CDR3 has 15 residues. For the CDR3, the DNA is TGTGCCAGCAGCCCGTGGGACAGGGGAGGCAATGAGCAGTTCTTC. Translation gives CASSPWDRGGNEQFF.

The CDR3 nucleotides read TGCGCCAGCAGCCAAGCCAGGGAAACTGGGGCCAACGTCCTGACTTTC. Amino acid sequence: CASSQARETGANVLTF. V and J are TRBV4-1 and TRBJ2-6; a possible D gene is TRBD1 (5 bases). CDR1 is MGHRA, CDR2 YSYEKL, per germline. This CDR3 region has 16 residues. V dropped 1 base and J dropped 2 bases, with 9 bases sitting between them.

This clonotype was recorded a few times. The chain carries TRBV12-3 or TRBV12-4 and TRBJ2-2, with D maybe TRBD2 (6 bases). Trimming shortened V by 3 bases and J by 4 bases, and 12 bases separated the two germline ends. The CDR3 is 15 amino acids. CDR3 amino acids: CASSFAQGGTGELFF. CDR3 DNA sequence: TGTGCCAGCAGTTTCGCGCAGGGAGGCACCGGGGAGCTGTTTTTT.

This clonotype showed up just a few times. The chain employs TRBV27 and TRBJ1-2; 9 nucleotides agree with TRBD1. Trimming took 6 bases from V and 4 from J; bases not matched to a gene: 9. The CDR3 covers 15 residues. Germline loops: CDR1 MNHEY, CDR2 SMNVEV (reference sequence). The CDR3 reads CASSPRTGATYGYTF. The CDR3 nucleotides are TGTGCCAGCAGCCCAAGGACAGGGGCGACCTATGGCTACACCTTC.

In this sample, this clonotype turned up a few times. The rearrangement joins TRBV18 to TRBJ1-2, with 10 bases aligning to TRBD1. The germline V gene encodes CDR1 KGHSH and CDR2 LQKENI. V was clipped by 5 bases and J by 0 bases; unmatched bases: 3. The CDR3 is made up of 15 amino acids. Here the CDR3 reads CASSSGQGSNYGYTF. The CDR3 nucleotides are TGTGCCAGCTCATCGGGACAGGGGTCTAACTATGGCTACACCTTC.

This clonotype was recorded at least ten times. The chain recombines TRBV5-1 with TRBJ2-3, with 12 bases aligning to TRBD2. Germline CDR1 is SGHRS and CDR2 is YFSETQ. The CDR3 has 17 residues. V shed 0 bases and J 7 bases; nucleotides not matched to a gene: 9. CDR3 nucleotide sequence: TGCGCCAGCAGCTTGGAGACTAGCGGGGGCCCGGGGCATACGCAGTATTTT. As protein: CASSLETSGGPGHTQYF. Combining the CDR3 with reference TRBV5-1 and TRBJ2-3 gives the whole variable domain KAGVTQTPRYLIKTRGQQVTLSCSPISGHRSVSWYQQTPGQGLQFLFEYFSETQRNKGNFPGRFSGRQFSNSRSEMNVSTLELGDSALYLCASSLETSGGPGHTQYFGPGTRLTVL.

The chain links TRBV6-5 to TRBJ1-2, with TRBD1 as a possible D gene (5 bases). Germline CDR1 reads MNHEY; CDR2 reads SVGAGI. V lost 2 bases, J lost 4 bases, and 35 bases lay in between. The CDR3 length is 22 residues. The CDR3 loop reads CASSYLRDSQVGPRGRLYGYTF. The CDR3 DNA reads TGTGCCAGCAGTTACCTTCGAGACAGCCAAGTCGGGCCGCGGGGCCGCCTCTATGGCTACACCTTC.

This clonotype was detected many times. The rearrangement links TRBV12-3 or TRBV12-4 to TRBJ2-2, with D maybe TRBD1 (5 bases). The CDR3 extends over 13 amino acids. Trimming took 9 bases from V and 3 from J, leaving 11 bases between them. This chain's CDR3 is CASSLQDTGELFF. For the CDR3, the DNA is TGTGCCAGTAGCCTACAGGACACCGGGGAGCTGTTTTTT.

V and J are TRBV7-3 and TRBJ2-3, with 7 bases identical to TRBD2. Unmatched junction bases numbered 3, after V lost 5 bases and J lost 1 base. The CDR3 is made up of 14 amino acids. CDR1 SGHTA and CDR2 FQGTGA come from the germline V gene. This chain's CDR3 is CASSPTSGTDTQYF. The CDR3 DNA follows: TGTGCCAGCAGCCCAACTAGCGGCACAGATACGCAGTATTTT.

This clonotype showed up just a few times. The chain links TRBV3-1 to TRBJ2-1, with 9 bases aligning to TRBD2. CDR1 and CDR2 from the germline V gene are LGHDT and YNNKEL (reference sequence). J was trimmed by 10 bases and V by 8 bases; bases with no gene match: 6. The CDR3 has 12 residues. This CDR3 reads CASCSGGREQFF. The CDR3 region has the DNA TGTGCCAGCTGTAGCGGGGGCAGGGAGCAGTTCTTC.

The chain recombines TRBV7-2 with TRBJ2-6, with D unclear. Germline values: CDR1 SGHTA, CDR2 FQGNSA. The CDR3 contains 11 residues. V gave up 7 bases and J gave up 12 bases, with 10 bases separating them. The CDR3 region has the DNA TGTGCCAGCACCCTTTCCCTCGTCCTGACTTTC. It yields the protein CASTLSLVLTF.

The V call is TRBV28, the J call TRBJ1-2; D is unclear. The CDR3 is 14 amino acids. Trimming took 3 bases from V and 1 from J, leaving 9 bases between them. The germline CDR1 and CDR2 sequences are MDHEN and SYDVKM. The CDR3 region has the DNA TGTGCCAGCAGTTTCCGGGGAGATAACTATGGCTACACCTTC. Translated, it gives CASSFRGDNYGYTF.

The sample holds a few counts of this clonotype. V is TRBV6-5 and J is TRBJ1-4, with 7 bases lining up with TRBD1. V shed 5 bases, J shed 4 bases, and the junction held 7 bases outside the gene matches. Germline V CDR1 and CDR2: MNHEY, SVGAGI. The CDR3 has 15 residues. The CDR3 spells CASSKSTGFNEKLFF. CDR3 sequence (DNA): TGTGCCAGCAGTAAATCGACAGGGTTTAATGAAAAACTGTTTTTT.

The V call is TRBV7-2, the J call TRBJ2-7; D not resolved. This CDR3 is built from 14 residues. In germline, CDR1 is SGHTA, CDR2 FQGNSA. V dropped 8 bases and J dropped 0 bases, with 14 bases sitting between them. The CDR3 DNA follows: TGTGCCAGCTTGAAAGACTCCAGCTCCTACGAGCAGTACTTC. Protein sequence: CASLKDSSSYEQYF.

The CDR3 here is CASSSGSHTEAFF. CDR3 nucleotides: TGTGCCAGCAGTTCCGGCAGTCACACTGAAGCTTTCTTT. J is TRBJ1-1 and V is TRBV6-5; D call uncertain. The CDR3 has 13 residues. V lost 4 bases and J 3 bases, leaving 9 bases between the germline ends. CDR1 is MNHEY and CDR2 is SVGAGI in the germline V gene.

There are a few counts of this clonotype. V and J are TRBV28 and TRBJ1-2, with D unresolved. CDR1 is MDHEN, CDR2 SYDVKM, per germline. V lost 5 bases and J lost 8, with 9 bases in between. The CDR3 has 11 amino acids. The DNA of the CDR3 is TGTGCCAGCAGTACCGAACGGGGCTACACCTTC. As protein: CASSTERGYTF.

The rearrangement links TRBV7-2 to TRBJ2-5; D gene unclear. Germline values: CDR1 SGHTA, CDR2 FQGNSA. V was pared by 1 base and J by 2 bases, with 11 bases between. CDR3 length: 15 residues. The CDR3 loop reads CASSLGTTSQETQYF. The CDR3 DNA reads as TGTGCCAGCAGCTTAGGGACCACCTCGCAAGAGACCCAGTACTTC.

This clonotype has a handful of counts. The rearrangement joins TRBV4-2 to TRBJ1-1, with TRBD1 matching 8 bases. The V and J ends lost 1 base and 1 base, in that order; junction bases with no gene match: 5. Germline CDR1 reads LGHNA; CDR2 reads YNFKEQ. CDR3 length: 16 residues. The CDR3 nucleotides read TGTGCCAGCAGCCAAGCGACCGGGACAGGGAACACTGAAGCTTTCTTT. Translation gives CASSQATGTGNTEAFF.

This clonotype was seen a few times. V and J are TRBV7-9 and TRBJ2-5; D tentatively fits TRBD1 or TRBD2 (5 bases each). Trimming stripped 6 bases from V and 1 base from J, with 18 bases between. Germline V gene lookup returns CDR1 SEHNR and CDR2 FQNEAQ (reference sequence). The CDR3 is 16 amino acids. The CDR3 sequence is CASRSGLVGLQETQYF. Here the CDR3 DNA reads TGTGCCAGCAGGAGCGGATTGGTGGGGCTCCAAGAGACCCAGTACTTC.

The chain uses TRBV7-2 and TRBJ1-1; 7 nucleotides align to TRBD1. The CDR3 sequence is 13 residues long. Germline assignment: CDR1 SGHTA and CDR2 FQGNSA. The CDR3, as DNA: TGTGCTGGGGTAAAGGGGGCTGCCACTGAAGCTTTCTTT. It is translated as CAGVKGAATEAFF.

This clonotype was observed a handful of times. The gene calls are TRBV29-1 and TRBJ2-7, with D unclear. The V end lost 4 bases, the J end lost 1 base, and 11 bases lay between the germline ends. The CDR3 runs to 13 residues. Per the germline V gene, CDR1 is SQVTM and CDR2 is ANQGSEA. The CDR3 sequence: CSVAVDGSYEQYF. The CDR3 region has the DNA TGCAGCGTTGCGGTAGACGGTTCCTACGAGCAGTACTTC.